This entry features one T cell receptor beta chain sequence. Its matching antigen is unknown. This sample is part of a study of CD8+ T cells in alopecia areata. General observations from the study: Tofacitinib produced a significant decrease in scalp clonality and in expanded CD8+ clones among the top 100.

The CDR3 totals 13 residues. From germline, CDR1 is SQVTM and CDR2 ANQGSEA. Trimming removed 3 bases at V and 0 bases at J, with 8 bases between. Noted treatment: oral pan-JAK inhibitor, 5-10 mg twice daily. Sequencing relied on a cDNA template that was reverse transcribed from extracted RNA. Sequencing was performed with immunoSEQ multiplex PCR; in TCRdb, only in-frame clones are kept and a portion is missing. Of roughly 70,000 clones listed, 29% are singletons. This receptor was taken from a human donor with alopecia areata. The gene calls are TRBV29-1 and TRBJ2-5; D is unclear. The specimen comprised CD8+ T cells sorted from blood, sampled at week 4, from a patient treated with tofacitinib. The CDR3 reads CSVDVSYQETQYF. CDR3 sequence (DNA): TGCAGCGTTGACGTCAGTTACCAAGAGACCCAGTACTTC.